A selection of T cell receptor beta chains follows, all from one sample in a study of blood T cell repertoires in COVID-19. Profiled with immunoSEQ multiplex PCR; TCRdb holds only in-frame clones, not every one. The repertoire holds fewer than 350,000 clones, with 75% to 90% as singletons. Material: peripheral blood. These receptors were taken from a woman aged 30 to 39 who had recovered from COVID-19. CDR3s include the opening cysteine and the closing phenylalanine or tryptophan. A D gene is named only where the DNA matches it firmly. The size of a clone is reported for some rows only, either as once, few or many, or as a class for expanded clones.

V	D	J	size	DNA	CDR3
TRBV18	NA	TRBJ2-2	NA	TGTGCCAGCTCACCACGTCAGGGGATCGTGACCGGGGAGCTGTTTTTT	CASSPRQGIVTGELFF
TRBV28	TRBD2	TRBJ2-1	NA	TGTGCCAGCAGTCTGTCGGGAGGAAGGAATGAGCAGTTCTTC	CASSLSGGRNEQFF
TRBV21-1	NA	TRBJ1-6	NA	TGTGCCAGCAGTATTACTAGGGATCAGGTGGATTCACCCCTCCACTTT	CASSITRDQVDSPLHF
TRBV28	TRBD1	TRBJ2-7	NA	TGTGCCAGCAGTAGGCCGGGACAGGGGTCCTACGAGCAGTACTTC	CASSRPGQGSYEQYF
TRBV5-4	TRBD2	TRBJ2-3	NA	TGTGCCAGCGGGACTATCGATACGCAGTATTTT	CASGTIDTQYF
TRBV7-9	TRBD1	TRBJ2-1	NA	TGTGCCAGCAGCATACAGGGGCGTGAGCAGTTCTTC	CASSIQGREQFF
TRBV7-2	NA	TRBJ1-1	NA	TGTGCCAGCAGCTTATCTCCGGGAAGTAACACTGAAGCTTTCTTT	CASSLSPGSNTEAFF
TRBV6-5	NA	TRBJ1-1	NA	TGTGCCAGCAGCCGGAGCAGGGCTATGAACACTGAAGCTTTCTTT	CASSRSRAMNTEAFF
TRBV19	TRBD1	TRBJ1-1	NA	TGTGCCAGTAGTTGGGGACAGGGGACTGAAGCTTTCTTT	CASSWGQGTEAFF
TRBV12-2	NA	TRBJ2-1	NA	TGTGCAAGTCGCTTAGCGCCGGGAACCTCCTACAATGAGCAGTTCTTC	CASRLAPGTSYNEQFF
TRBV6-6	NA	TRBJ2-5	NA	TGTGCCAGCAGCGGAGTCGGAGGAGCGCAAGAGACCCAGTACTTC	CASSGVGGAQETQYF
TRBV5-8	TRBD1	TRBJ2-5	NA	TGTGCCAGCAGCTCGGGACAGGCCCAAGAGACCCAGTACTTC	CASSSGQAQETQYF
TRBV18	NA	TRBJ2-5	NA	TGTGCCAGCTCGGGTTTGGACACCGAAGAGACCCAGTACTTC	CASSGLDTEETQYF
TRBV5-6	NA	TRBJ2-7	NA	TGTGCCAGCCGTTCAACAGGATCCTACGAGCAGTACTTC	CASRSTGSYEQYF
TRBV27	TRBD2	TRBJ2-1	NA	TGTGCCAGCAGTCTGGGGGGGACTAGCGGGAGGAGTGAGCAGTTCTTC	CASSLGGTSGRSEQFF
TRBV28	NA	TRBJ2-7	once	TGTGCCAGCAGCCCAGGGGCCTACGAGCAGTACTTC	CASSPGAYEQYF
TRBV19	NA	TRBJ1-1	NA	TGTGCCAGTAGTTTCGGACACTACACTGAAGCTTTCTTT	CASSFGHYTEAFF
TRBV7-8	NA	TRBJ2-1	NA	TGTGCCAGCAGCTTCACAGGCGATGAGCAGTTCTTC	CASSFTGDEQFF
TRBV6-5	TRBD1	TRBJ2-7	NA	TGTGCCAGCAGGGGACAGGGTACATCCTACGAGCAGTACTTC	CASRGQGTSYEQYF
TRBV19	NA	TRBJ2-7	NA	TGTGCCAGTAGTATCCCAGGTTCCTACGAGCAGTACTTC	CASSIPGSYEQYF
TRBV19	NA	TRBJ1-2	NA	TGTGCCAGTAGGGGCCCAACCAACTATGGCTACACCTTC	CASRGPTNYGYTF
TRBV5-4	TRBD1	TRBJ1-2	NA	TGTGCCAGCAGCTTGGTTGCGGGACAGGGGAATGGCTACACCTTC	CASSLVAGQGNGYTF
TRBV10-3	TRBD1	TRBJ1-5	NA	TGTGCCATCAGTGATTCGACAGGGAAAGGTCAGCCCCAGCATTTT	CAISDSTGKGQPQHF
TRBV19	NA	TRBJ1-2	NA	TGTGCCAGTAGTATAGGCGGGGGCTATGGCTACACCTTC	CASSIGGGYGYTF
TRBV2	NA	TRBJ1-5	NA	TGTGCCAGCAACAGAGAAGGGGGCAATCAGCCCCAGCATTTT	CASNREGGNQPQHF
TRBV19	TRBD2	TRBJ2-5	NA	TGTGCCTCCCAAGTCGGGATAGCGGGGGGGCAAGAGACCCAGTACTTC	CASQVGIAGGQETQYF
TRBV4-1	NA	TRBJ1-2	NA	TGCGCCAGCAGCCAACCGACAGCTAACTATGGCTACACCTTC	CASSQPTANYGYTF
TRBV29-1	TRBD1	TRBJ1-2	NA	TGCAGCGTTATACAGGGGGCGCGGAATGGCTACACCTTC	CSVIQGARNGYTF
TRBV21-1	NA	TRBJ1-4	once	TGTGCCAGCAGGCGTGGTAATGAAAAACTGTTTTTT	CASRRGNEKLFF
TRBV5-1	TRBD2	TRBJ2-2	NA	TGCGCCAGCAGCTTGGAAGTAGCGGGGGCCCTCCGGGAGCTGTTTTTT	CASSLEVAGALRELFF
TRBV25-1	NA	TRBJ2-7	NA	TGTGCCAGCAGTGAGACGGACAACTCCTACGAGCAGTACTTC	CASSETDNSYEQYF
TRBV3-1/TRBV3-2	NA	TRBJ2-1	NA	TGTGCCAGCGGCAACAGGAACCTAGGTGGCAATGAGCAGTTCTTC	CASGNRNLGGNEQFF
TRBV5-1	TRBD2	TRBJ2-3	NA	TGCGCCAGCAGCTTGGAGGGAGGGCCTCGAGATACGCAGTATTTT	CASSLEGGPRDTQYF
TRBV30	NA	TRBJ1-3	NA	TGTGCCTGGAGCAGCTCTGGAAACACCATATATTTT	CAWSSSGNTIYF
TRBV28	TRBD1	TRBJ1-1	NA	TGTGCCAGCAGTTTGAATCAGGGGGCTAGCTCGAACACTGAAGCTTTCTTT	CASSLNQGASSNTEAFF
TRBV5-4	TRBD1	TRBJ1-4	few	TGTGCCAGCAGCCCTGACAGGGGAGAAAAACTGTTTTTT	CASSPDRGEKLFF
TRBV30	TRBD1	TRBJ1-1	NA	TGTGCCTGGGGACGGGACAGGCAAACTGAAGCTTTCTTT	CAWGRDRQTEAFF
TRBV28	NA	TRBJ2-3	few	TGTGCCAGCAGTGGCGGGACAGTCGGCACAGATACGCAGTATTTT	CASSGGTVGTDTQYF
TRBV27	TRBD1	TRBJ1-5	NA	TGTGCCAGCAGTTTAGTGGGACAGGCGCTTCAGCCCCAGCATTTT	CASSLVGQALQPQHF
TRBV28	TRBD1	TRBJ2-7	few	TGTGCCAGCAGACCCGGGACAGGGAGTTCCTACGAGCAGTACTTC	CASRPGTGSSYEQYF
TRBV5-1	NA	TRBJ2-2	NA	TGCGCCAGCGAAGACAGTTCTAACACCGGGGAGCTGTTTTTT	CASEDSSNTGELFF
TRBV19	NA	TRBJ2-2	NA	TGTGCCAGTTCAAAGGCGGGCTCTGACACCGGGGAGCTGTTTTTT	CASSKAGSDTGELFF
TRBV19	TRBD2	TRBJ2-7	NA	TGTGCCAGTAGTGCCCGGACTAGCGGGGGGTACGAGCAGTACTTC	CASSARTSGGYEQYF
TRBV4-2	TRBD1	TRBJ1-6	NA	TGTGCCAGCAGCCTGGGACAGGGACTATCAGAGTCACCCCTCCACTTT	CASSLGQGLSESPLHF
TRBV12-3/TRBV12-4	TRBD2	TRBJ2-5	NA	TGTGCCAGCAGTCCCTCCCGGGGGGTGACCCAGTACTTC	CASSPSRGVTQYF
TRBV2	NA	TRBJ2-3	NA	TGTGCCAGTTCCCTACAGGGAGGGGCAGATACGCAGTATTTT	CASSLQGGADTQYF
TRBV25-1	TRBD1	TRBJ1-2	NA	TGTGCCAGCAGTGAATCCCAACAGGGGGCTAGATATGGCTACACCTTC	CASSESQQGARYGYTF
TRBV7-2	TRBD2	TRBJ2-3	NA	TGTGCCAGCAGCTTAGTCCCAGCGGGAGGAGGAGATACGCAGTATTTT	CASSLVPAGGGDTQYF
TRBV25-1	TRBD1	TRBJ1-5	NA	TGTGCCAGCAGCGGACAGGGGTTATTGGCCCAGCATTTT	CASSGQGLLAQHF
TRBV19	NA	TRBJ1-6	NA	TGTGCCAGTAGTACGGGGGTTTCCCCCCTCCACTTT	CASSTGVSPLHF